These T cell receptor beta chains were read from a single sample in a study of neurological immune-mediated disorders. From the 5' RACE reads, TCRdb called clonotypes with MiXCR, one entry per CDR3 protein. The sample holds more than 75,000 distinct CDR3 sequences, about 5.2% seen once. Sequencing was performed on PBMCs. The receptors were gathered from a woman under 40 with multiple sclerosis. CDR3s include the opening cysteine and the closing phenylalanine or tryptophan. The D gene is left open where the match is weak. Some rows mark clone size as missing; the rest say once, few, many or name a class of expanded clone.

TRBD2 | many | TRBJ2-2 | TRBV12-3/TRBV12-4 | TGTGCCAGCAGTTTCAGACTAGCGGGCGGGGAGCTGTTTTTT | CASSFRLAGGELFF
NA | many | TRBJ2-1 | TRBV5-1 | TGCGCCAGCAGCTTAGGGGGTCTTTCCTACAATGAGCAGTTCTTC | CASSLGGLSYNEQFF
NA | many | TRBJ2-5 | TRBV10-3 | TGTGCCATCAGTGGAGGGGTTAGTGACCCTTCACAAGAGACCCAGTACTTC | CAISGGVSDPSQETQYF
NA | many | TRBJ2-1 | TRBV12-3/TRBV12-4 | TGTGCCAGCAGTTTACACTCCTACAATGAGCAGTTCTTC | CASSLHSYNEQFF
TRBD1 | many | TRBJ2-3 | TRBV11-2 | TGTGCCAGCAGCTTAGCGCGACAGGGGTCTACAGATACGCAGTATTTT | CASSLARQGSTDTQYF
TRBD2 | many | TRBJ2-7 | TRBV20-1 | TGCAGTGCTAGAGGGGAGGGCTACGAGCAGTACTTC | CSARGEGYEQYF
NA | NA | TRBJ1-1 | TRBV2 | TGTGCCAGCAGGCGGGATAGGGACACTGAAGCTTTCTTT | CASRRDRDTEAFF
NA | many | TRBJ1-2 | TRBV12-3/TRBV12-4 | TGTGCCAGCAGTTTTGCGGGTGGGGGCTATGGCTACACCTTC | CASSFAGGGYGYTF
TRBD1 | many | TRBJ2-2 | TRBV5-1 | TGCGCCAGCAGCTTGGGACAGGGGATCACCGGGGAGCTGTTTTTT | CASSLGQGITGELFF
NA | many | TRBJ2-5 | TRBV18 | TGTGCCAGCTCACCATCGTCGGCTTCAGAGACCCAGTACTTC | CASSPSSASETQYF
NA | many | TRBJ2-1 | TRBV24-1 | TGTGCCACCAGTGATTTGGCGGGCGGGAATCCCAATGAGCAGTTCTTC | CATSDLAGGNPNEQFF
NA | many | TRBJ2-3 | TRBV10-2 | TGCGCCAGCAGTGTGGGGCTAGCCGCAGATACGCAGTATTTT | CASSVGLAADTQYF
NA | many | TRBJ2-2 | TRBV6-5 | TGTGCCAGCAGTTACAACACCGGGGAGCTGTTTTTT | CASSYNTGELFF
TRBD2 | many | TRBJ2-3 | TRBV6-5 | TGTGCCAGCAGTTACTCACTAGCGGGAGTCGAAGATACGCAGTATTTT | CASSYSLAGVEDTQYF
TRBD2 | many | TRBJ2-1 | TRBV20-1 | TGCAGTGCAATCCCCTTTCTAGCGGGTAAGGAGAATGAGCAGTTCTTC | CSAIPFLAGKENEQFF
TRBD2 | many | TRBJ2-7 | TRBV15 | TGTGCCACCAGCAGACGGACTAGCGGAGCCTACGAGCAGTACTTC | CATSRRTSGAYEQYF
TRBD2 | NA | TRBJ2-3 | TRBV7-4 | TGTGCCAGCAGCTTAAAACTAGCGGGAGGGAGCCCACGCACAGATACGCAGTATTTT | CASSLKLAGGSPRTDTQYF
NA | many | TRBJ2-7 | TRBV12-3/TRBV12-4 | TGTGCCAGCAGCCTCAGAAGGGACTACGAGCAGTACTTC | CASSLRRDYEQYF
TRBD2 | NA | TRBJ2-3 | TRBV6-6 | TGTGCCAGCAGTTACTTGAGACTAGCGGGAGTGAGCCACACAGATACGCAGTATTTT | CASSYLRLAGVSHTDTQYF
NA | many | TRBJ2-2 | TRBV20-1 | TGCAGTGCTAGTAGAGAAGCGAACACCGGGGAGCTGTTTTTT | CSASREANTGELFF
TRBD2 | many | TRBJ2-7 | TRBV5-1 | TGCGCCAGTGGGACTAGCGGGAGAACCTACGAGCAGTACTTC | CASGTSGRTYEQYF
TRBD1 | many | TRBJ2-3 | TRBV20-1 | TGCAACCCGCACGAACAGGGGCCCACAGATACGCAGTATTTT | CNPHEQGPTDTQYF
NA | many | TRBJ1-1 | TRBV9 | TGTGCCAGCAGCGCGAGGACAAGCTCCTTCGGGGAAGCTTTCTTT | CASSARTSSFGEAFF
NA | many | TRBJ2-1 | TRBV14 | TGTGCCAGCAGCCACCCCCACCTGAGCTCCTACAATGAGCAGTTCTTC | CASSHPHLSSYNEQFF
TRBD1 | many | TRBJ1-5 | TRBV7-8 | TGTGCCAGCAGCTTCGACAGGGCCCTAGGTAATCAGCCCCAGCATTTT | CASSFDRALGNQPQHF
TRBD2 | many | TRBJ2-3 | TRBV20-1 | TGCAGTGCCCTTGTAGCGGGACCAGATACGCAGTATTTT | CSALVAGPDTQYF
NA | many | TRBJ1-1 | TRBV6-5 | TGTGCCAGCAGTCGACTGAGAGGCACTGAAGCTTTCTTT | CASSRLRGTEAFF
NA | many | TRBJ2-7 | TRBV7-9 | TGTGCCAGCAAAGCAGACAGGCTGGTATACGAGCAGTACTTC | CASKADRLVYEQYF
NA | many | TRBJ1-1 | TRBV20-1 | TGCAGTGCGAGTGAGTCGAACACTGAAGCTTTCTTT | CSASESNTEAFF
NA | many | TRBJ1-2 | TRBV4-1 | TGCGCCAGCAGCCAAGATGTGCGGGCAGGGGTAAATGGACATTATGGCTACACCTTC | CASSQDVRAGVNGHYGYTF
TRBD2 | NA | TRBJ2-1 | TRBV5-6 | TGTGCCAGCAGCCTTGAACCCGGACTAGCCACTATCGATGAGCAGTTCTTC | CASSLEPGLATIDEQFF
NA | NA | TRBJ2-1 | TRBV12-3/TRBV12-4 | TGTGCCAGCAAAGAATACAATGAGCAGTTCTTC | CASKEYNEQFF
NA | NA | TRBJ1-6 | TRBV20-1 | TGCAGTGCTTTGACCGGGACTTCCCTTAATCGACCCCTCCACTTT | CSALTGTSLNRPLHF
NA | NA | TRBJ1-1 | TRBV18 | TGTGCCAGCTCACAGGGAGAAGGCACTGAAGCTTTCTTT | CASSQGEGTEAFF
NA | many | TRBJ2-5 | TRBV5-1 | TGCGCCAGCAGCCCGACCGGGGGCCAAGAGACCCAGTACTTC | CASSPTGGQETQYF
TRBD2 | many | TRBJ2-1 | TRBV5-1 | TGCGCCAGCAGCGTGACTAGCGGGAGGGACCACAATGAGCAGTTCTTC | CASSVTSGRDHNEQFF
NA | many | TRBJ1-5 | TRBV12-3/TRBV12-4 | TGTGCCAGCAGTTCTGGGGCATATAGCAATCAGCCCCAGCATTTT | CASSSGAYSNQPQHF